The present entry profiles one TCR beta chain with its context. The antigen is not known. The data derive from a study of cytomegalovirus exposure and HLA in healthy donors. Overall study context: Membership in the Caucasian-associated ancestry cluster was found for around 81% of about 430 genotyped donors. Whole-study results and caveats: A later analysis found that most CMV-associated TCR beta chains appeared HLA-restricted.

The PCR contained 60 Vbeta and 13 Jbeta primers. Produced via immunoSEQ multiplex PCR; TCRdb's table is partial and in-frame only. Recorded here are just over 200,000 clones; the top ten clones represent 0.9% to 1.4%. This CDR3 region has 13 residues. V was clipped by 3 bases and J by 1 base, with 9 bases between them. Germline V gives CDR1 GTSNPN, CDR2 SVGIG (reference sequence). The clonotype originates from a girl aged 2 to 9 in good health and CMV-seropositive. This rearrangement joins TRBV30 to TRBJ1-1; D may be TRBD1 (6 bases). Material for sequencing was PBMCs. The CDR3 DNA sequence: TGTGCCTGGAGCAGACAGGAGAACACTGAAGCTTTCTTT. Translation gives CAWSRQENTEAFF.